These T cell receptor beta chains were read from a single sample in a study of tumor and adjacent non-tumor tissue in lung cancer. Via MiXCR, TCRdb re-called the multiplex PCR reads, giving one row per CDR3 protein. The sample consists of some 93,000 distinct CDR3 sequences, 65% to 75% of them appearing once. Sequences were obtained from lung tumor tissue. These receptors were collected from a man aged 60 to 69 with non-small cell lung cancer. Both conserved end residues are part of each CDR3. A D gene is named only where the DNA matches it firmly.

D	J	V	CDR3
.	TRBJ2-1	TRBV6-2/TRBV6-3	CASSPTSYEQFF
.	TRBJ2-2	TRBV20-1	CSARERVTGELFF
.	TRBJ2-1	TRBV21-1	CASSKVLMRGRHNEQFF
.	TRBJ2-6	TRBV6-2/TRBV6-3	CANTKGHHPGANVLTF
TRBD1	TRBJ1-1	TRBV11-3	CASSTTGDAFF
.	TRBJ2-7	TRBV5-1	CASSLGQGIRYEQYF
.	TRBJ2-7	TRBV28	CASNPGVWVRVAYEQYF
.	TRBJ2-1	TRBV20-1	CSANSPVNEQFF
.	TRBJ2-4	TRBV24-1	CATSDSGAGNIQYF
.	TRBJ2-6	TRBV12-3/TRBV12-4	CARSPLGGSSGANALTF
.	TRBJ2-7	TRBV4-3	CASNPYQEIYEQYF
.	TRBJ2-5	TRBV30	CAWTVKEVQYF
TRBD1	TRBJ1-3	TRBV6-5	CAAQGNGNTIYF
.	TRBJ2-7	TRBV20-1	CSAGLQGRWEQYF
.	TRBJ1-4	TRBV6-6	CVNRRRNEKLLF
TRBD1	TRBJ1-1	TRBV6-5	CTSSFRGLNTEALF
.	TRBJ1-4	TRBV6-6	CASSYRDGLFEKLSF
.	TRBJ2-1	TRBV11-2	CTTSFGNEHFF
.	TRBJ2-1	TRBV6-6	CASSYKGALGNEQFF
.	TRBJ1-6	TRBV4-3	CAGSQGAARGHSPPHF
.	TRBJ1-1	TRBV11-2	CASSFANSRNTEAFF
.	TRBJ2-7	TRBV28	CASSLSNFYEQYF
TRBD1	TRBJ1-2	TRBV5-4	CASDLDRGYGYTF
TRBD2	TRBJ2-2	TRBV28	CASSHSGRSSNTGELFF
.	TRBJ2-1	TRBV30	CAWSGEINYNEQFF
.	TRBJ1-2	TRBV11-2	CASSLGAIEGSGYTF
TRBD2	TRBJ2-2	TRBV4-1	CASSQVRLAGLYGELFF
.	TRBJ2-3	TRBV6-1	CASTREPGSTDTQYF
.	TRBJ2-7	TRBV10-3	CASTREAGGEQYF